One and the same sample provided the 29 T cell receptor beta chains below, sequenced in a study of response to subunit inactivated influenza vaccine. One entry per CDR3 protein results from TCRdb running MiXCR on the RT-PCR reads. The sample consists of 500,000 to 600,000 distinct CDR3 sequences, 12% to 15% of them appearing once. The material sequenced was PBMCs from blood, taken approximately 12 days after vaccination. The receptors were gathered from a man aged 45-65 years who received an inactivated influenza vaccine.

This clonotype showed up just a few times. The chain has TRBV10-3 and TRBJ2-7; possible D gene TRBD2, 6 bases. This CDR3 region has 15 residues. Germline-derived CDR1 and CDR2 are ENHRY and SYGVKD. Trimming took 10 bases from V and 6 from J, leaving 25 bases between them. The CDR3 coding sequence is TGTGCCACTAGGGAGCACCGGGACTCCCTTGGCGAGCAGTACTTC. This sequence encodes CATREHRDSLGEQYF.

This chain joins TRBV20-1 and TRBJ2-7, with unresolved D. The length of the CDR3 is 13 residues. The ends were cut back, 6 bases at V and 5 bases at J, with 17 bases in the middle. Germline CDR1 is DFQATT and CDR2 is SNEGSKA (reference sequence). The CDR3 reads CSASPTGINEQYF. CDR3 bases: TGCAGTGCCTCCCCGACTGGTATTAACGAGCAGTACTTC.

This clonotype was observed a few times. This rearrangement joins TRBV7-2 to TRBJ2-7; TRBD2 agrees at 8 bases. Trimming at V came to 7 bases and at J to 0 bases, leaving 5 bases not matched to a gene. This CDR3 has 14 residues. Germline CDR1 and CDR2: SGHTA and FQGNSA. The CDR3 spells CASKNGGASYEQYF. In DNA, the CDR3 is TGTGCCAGCAAAAACGGGGGGGCCTCCTACGAGCAGTACTTC.

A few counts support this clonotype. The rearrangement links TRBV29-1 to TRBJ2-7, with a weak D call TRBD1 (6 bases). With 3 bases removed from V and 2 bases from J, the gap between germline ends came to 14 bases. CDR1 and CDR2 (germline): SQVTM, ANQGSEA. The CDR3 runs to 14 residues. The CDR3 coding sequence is TGCAGCGTTGAGATGTTAGGACAGCCCTACGAGCAGTACTTC. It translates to CSVEMLGQPYEQYF.

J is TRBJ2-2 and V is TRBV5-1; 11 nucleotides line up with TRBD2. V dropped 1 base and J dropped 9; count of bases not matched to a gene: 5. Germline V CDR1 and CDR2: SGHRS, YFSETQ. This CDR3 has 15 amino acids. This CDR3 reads CASSLLAGGGRELFF. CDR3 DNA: TGCGCCAGCAGCTTGCTAGCGGGAGGAGGAAGGGAGCTGTTTTTT. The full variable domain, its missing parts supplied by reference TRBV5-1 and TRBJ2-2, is KAGVTQTPRYLIKTRGQQVTLSCSPISGHRSVSWYQQTPGQGLQFLFEYFSETQRNKGNFPGRFSGRQFSNSRSEMNVSTLELGDSALYLCASSLLAGGGRELFFGEGSRLTVL.

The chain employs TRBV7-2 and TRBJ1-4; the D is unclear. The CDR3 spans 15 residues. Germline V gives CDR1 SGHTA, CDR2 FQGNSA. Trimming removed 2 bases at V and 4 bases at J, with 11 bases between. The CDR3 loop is CASSLRGSHNEKLFF. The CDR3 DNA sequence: TGTGCCAGCAGCTTACGTGGCAGCCATAATGAAAAACTGTTTTTT.

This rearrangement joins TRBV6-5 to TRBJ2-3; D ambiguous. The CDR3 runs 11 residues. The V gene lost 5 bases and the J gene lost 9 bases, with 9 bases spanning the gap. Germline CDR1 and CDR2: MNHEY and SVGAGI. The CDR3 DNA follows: TGTGCCAGCAGTGACCTTTTAACGCAGTATTTT. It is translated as CASSDLLTQYF.

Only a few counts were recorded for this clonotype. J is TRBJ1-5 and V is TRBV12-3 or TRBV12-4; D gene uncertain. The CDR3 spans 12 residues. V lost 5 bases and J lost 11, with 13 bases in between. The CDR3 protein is CASSLQIGAQHF. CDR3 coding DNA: TGTGCCAGCAGTCTACAGATCGGAGCCCAGCATTTT.

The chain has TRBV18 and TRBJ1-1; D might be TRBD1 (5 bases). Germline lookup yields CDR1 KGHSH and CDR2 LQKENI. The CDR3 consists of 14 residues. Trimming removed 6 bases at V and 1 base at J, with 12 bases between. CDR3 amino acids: CASSVRGANTEAFF. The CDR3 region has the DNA TGTGCCAGCTCCGTCCGCGGGGCGAACACTGAAGCTTTCTTT.

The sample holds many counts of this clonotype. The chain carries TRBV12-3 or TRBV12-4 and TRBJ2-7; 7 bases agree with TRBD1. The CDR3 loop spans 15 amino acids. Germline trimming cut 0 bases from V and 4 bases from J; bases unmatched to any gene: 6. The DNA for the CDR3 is TGTGCCAGCAGTTTAGCGGAAATACAGGGGTACGAGCAGTACTTC. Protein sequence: CASSLAEIQGYEQYF.

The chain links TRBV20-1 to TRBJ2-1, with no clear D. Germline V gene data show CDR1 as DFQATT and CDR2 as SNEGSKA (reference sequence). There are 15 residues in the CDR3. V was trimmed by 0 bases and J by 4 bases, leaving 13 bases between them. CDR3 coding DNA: TGCAGTGCTAGAGATTCCTGGACCATATACAATGAGCAGTTCTTC. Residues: CSARDSWTIYNEQFF.

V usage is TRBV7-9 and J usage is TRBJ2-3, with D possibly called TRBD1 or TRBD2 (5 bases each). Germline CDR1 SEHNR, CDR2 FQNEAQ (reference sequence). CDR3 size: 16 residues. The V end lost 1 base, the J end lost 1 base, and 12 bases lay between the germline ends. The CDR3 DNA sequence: TGTGCCAGCAGCTTAGGCGTGGGGACGGGCACAGATACGCAGTATTTT. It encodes CASSLGVGTGTDTQYF.

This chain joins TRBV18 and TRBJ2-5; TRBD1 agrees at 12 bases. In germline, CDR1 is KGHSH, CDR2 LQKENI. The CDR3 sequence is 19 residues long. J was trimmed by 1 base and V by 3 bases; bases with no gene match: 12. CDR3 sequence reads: CASSPGTGGLAGAQETQYF. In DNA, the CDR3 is TGTGCCAGCTCACCCGGGACAGGGGGCCTAGCGGGGGCCCAAGAGACCCAGTACTTC. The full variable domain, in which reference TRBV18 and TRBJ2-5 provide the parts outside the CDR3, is NAGVMQNPRHLVRRRGQEARLRCSPMKGHSHVYWYRQLPEEGLKFMVYLQKENIIDESGMPKERFSAEFPKEGPSILRIQQVVRGDSAAYFCASSPGTGGLAGAQETQYFGPGTRLLVL.

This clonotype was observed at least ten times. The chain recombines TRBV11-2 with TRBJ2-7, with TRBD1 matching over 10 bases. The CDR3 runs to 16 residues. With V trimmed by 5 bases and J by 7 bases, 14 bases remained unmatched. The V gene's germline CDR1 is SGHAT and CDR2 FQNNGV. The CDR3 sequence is CASSIYRDRGFREQYF. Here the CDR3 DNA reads TGTGCCAGCAGCATATACCGGGACAGGGGTTTTCGGGAGCAGTACTTC.

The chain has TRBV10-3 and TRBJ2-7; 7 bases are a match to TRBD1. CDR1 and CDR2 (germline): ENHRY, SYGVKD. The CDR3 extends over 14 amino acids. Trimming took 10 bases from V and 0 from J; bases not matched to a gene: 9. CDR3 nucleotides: TGTGCCACCGCTAAGACAGGGCCCTCCTACGAGCAGTACTTC. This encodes CATAKTGPSYEQYF.

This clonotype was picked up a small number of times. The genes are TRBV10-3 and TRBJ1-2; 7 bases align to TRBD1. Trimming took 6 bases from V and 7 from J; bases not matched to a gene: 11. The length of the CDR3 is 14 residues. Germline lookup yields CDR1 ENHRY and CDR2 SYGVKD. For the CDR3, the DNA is TGTGCCATCAGGGAGGGGGCCGATGGTGGTGGCTACACCTTC. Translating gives CAIREGADGGGYTF.

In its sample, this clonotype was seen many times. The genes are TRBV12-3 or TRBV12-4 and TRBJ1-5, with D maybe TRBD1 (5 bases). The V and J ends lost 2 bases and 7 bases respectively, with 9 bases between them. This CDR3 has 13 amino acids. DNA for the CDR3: TGTGCCAGCAGTTTACAGGGTGGGCAGCCCCAGCATTTT. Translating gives CASSLQGGQPQHF.

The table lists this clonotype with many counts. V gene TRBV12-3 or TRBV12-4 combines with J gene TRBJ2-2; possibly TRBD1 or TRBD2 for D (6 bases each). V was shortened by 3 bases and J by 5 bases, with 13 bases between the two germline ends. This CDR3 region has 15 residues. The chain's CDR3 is CASSLGGRITGELFF. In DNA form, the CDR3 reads TGTGCCAGCAGTTTGGGGGGCCGGATTACCGGGGAGCTGTTTTTT.

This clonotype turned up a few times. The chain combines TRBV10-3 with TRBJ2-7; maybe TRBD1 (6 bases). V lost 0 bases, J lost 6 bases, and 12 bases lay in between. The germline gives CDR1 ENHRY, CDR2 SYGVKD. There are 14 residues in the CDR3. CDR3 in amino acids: CAISESLGAPEQYF. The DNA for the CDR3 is TGTGCCATCAGTGAGTCATTGGGGGCCCCCGAGCAGTACTTC.

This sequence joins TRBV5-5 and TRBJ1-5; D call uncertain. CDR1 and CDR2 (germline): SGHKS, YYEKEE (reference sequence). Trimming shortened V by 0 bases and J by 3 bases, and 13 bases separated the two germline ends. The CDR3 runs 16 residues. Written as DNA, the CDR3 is TGTGCCAGCAGCTTGGAGCTAATGCGAAACAATCAGCCCCAGCATTTT. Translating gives CASSLELMRNNQPQHF.

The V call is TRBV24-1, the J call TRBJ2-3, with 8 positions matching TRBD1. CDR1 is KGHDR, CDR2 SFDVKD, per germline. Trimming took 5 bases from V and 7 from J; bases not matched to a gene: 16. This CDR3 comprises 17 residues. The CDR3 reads CATSGTGTGSTPNTQYF. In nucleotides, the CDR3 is TGTGCCACCAGTGGAACCGGGACAGGTTCTACCCCAAATACGCAGTATTTT.

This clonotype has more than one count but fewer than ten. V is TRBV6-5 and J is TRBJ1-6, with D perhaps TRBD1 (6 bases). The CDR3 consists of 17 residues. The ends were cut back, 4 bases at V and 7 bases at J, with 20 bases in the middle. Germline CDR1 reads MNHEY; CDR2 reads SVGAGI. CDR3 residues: CASSFFAAGGGNSPLHF. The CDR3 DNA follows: TGTGCCAGCAGTTTCTTCGCCGCAGGAGGGGGAAATTCACCCCTCCACTTT.

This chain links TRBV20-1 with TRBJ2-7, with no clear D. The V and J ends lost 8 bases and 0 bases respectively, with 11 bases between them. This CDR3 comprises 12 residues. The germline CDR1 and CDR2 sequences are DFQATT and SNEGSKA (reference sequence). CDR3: CSSQRLSYEQYF. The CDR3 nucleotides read TGCAGTTCTCAAAGACTCTCCTACGAGCAGTACTTC.

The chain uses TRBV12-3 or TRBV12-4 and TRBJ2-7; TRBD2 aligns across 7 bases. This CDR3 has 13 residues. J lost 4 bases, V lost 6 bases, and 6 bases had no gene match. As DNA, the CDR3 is TGTGCCAGCAGCCCCAGCGGGACTTACGAGCAGTACTTC. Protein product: CASSPSGTYEQYF.

The chain's CDR3 is CSARRNTGLNQPQHF. The CDR3 bases are TGCAGTGCTAGACGAAATACAGGGCTCAATCAGCCCCAGCATTTT. The genes are TRBV20-1 and TRBJ1-5, with D perhaps TRBD1 (6 bases). CDR1 and CDR2 from the germline V gene are DFQATT and SNEGSKA (reference sequence). The V end lost 2 bases, the J end lost 3 bases, and 14 bases lay between the germline ends. The length of the CDR3 is 15 residues.

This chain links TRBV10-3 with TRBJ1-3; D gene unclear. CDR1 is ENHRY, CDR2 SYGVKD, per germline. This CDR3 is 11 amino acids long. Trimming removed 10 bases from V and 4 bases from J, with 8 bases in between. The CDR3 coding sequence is TGTGCCAGCGCTTCCGGAAACACCATATATTTT. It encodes CASASGNTIYF.

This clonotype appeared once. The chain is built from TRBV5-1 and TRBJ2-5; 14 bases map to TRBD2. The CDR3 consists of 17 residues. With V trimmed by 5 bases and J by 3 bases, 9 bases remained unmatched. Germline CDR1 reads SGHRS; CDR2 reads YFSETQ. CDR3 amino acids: CASSEIWGLAGEETQYF. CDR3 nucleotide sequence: TGCGCCAGCAGTGAGATTTGGGGACTAGCGGGAGAAGAGACCCAGTACTTC.

The CDR3 loop reads CASSLAFTRQGSSYNEQFF. CDR3 sequence (DNA): TGTGCCAGCAGCTTAGCCTTCACCCGACAGGGCAGCTCCTACAATGAGCAGTTCTTC. The J gene is TRBJ2-1, the V gene TRBV11-1; 7 nucleotides agree with TRBD1. The V gene's germline CDR1 is SGHAT and CDR2 FQDESV (reference sequence). The CDR3 covers 19 residues. The ends lost 0 bases at V and 0 bases at J; junction bases unmatched: 11.

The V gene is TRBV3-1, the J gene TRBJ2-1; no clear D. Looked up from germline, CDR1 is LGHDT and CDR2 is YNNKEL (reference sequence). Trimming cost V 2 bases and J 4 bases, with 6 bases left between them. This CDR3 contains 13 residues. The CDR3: CASSQLLYNEQFF. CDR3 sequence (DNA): TGTGCCAGCAGCCAACTACTATACAATGAGCAGTTCTTC.